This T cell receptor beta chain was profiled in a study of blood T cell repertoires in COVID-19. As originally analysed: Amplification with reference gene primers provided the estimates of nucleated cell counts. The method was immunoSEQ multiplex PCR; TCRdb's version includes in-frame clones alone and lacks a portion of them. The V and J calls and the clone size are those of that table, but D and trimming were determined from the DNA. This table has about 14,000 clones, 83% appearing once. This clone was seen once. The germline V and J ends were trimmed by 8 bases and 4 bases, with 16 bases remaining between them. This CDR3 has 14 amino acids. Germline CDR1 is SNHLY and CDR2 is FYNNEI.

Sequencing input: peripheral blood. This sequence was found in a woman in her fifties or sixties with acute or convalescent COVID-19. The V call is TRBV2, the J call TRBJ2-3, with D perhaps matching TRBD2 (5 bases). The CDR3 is CASGERVGADTQYF. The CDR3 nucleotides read TGTGCCAGCGGGGAGCGAGTCGGTGCAGATACGCAGTATTTT.